A single T cell receptor (beta chain) is shown here with its context. It has no known antigen specificity. The record has no base qualities; no much larger clone is one base away. The data are from a study of blood T cell repertoires in COVID-19 (dated by TCRdb to the early 2020s). About the study as a whole: Collaborator samples came from the United States, Italy and Spain and covered acute and convalescent phases of COVID-19. The prospective study material was composed of cDNA or gDNA derived from T cells, B-cell-depleted T cells, or PBMCs. Subjects who had been exposed to COVID-19, were actively infected with it, or had recovered from it provided the deeply sampled blood TCRbeta repertoires that made up the dataset. The repertoires were released in a freely available public database intended as a resource for research on the immune response to SARS-CoV-2. The samples were drawn from the first 160 participants of the ongoing ImmuneRACE study and from about 1,200 subjects provided by 6 global collaborators. Sample metadata almost always included a de-identified subject ID, COVID-19 status, age in years and sex. HLA class I and class II types, where available, came from metadata supplied by the sample provider rather than from assay-based typing.

The CDR3 runs 14 residues from the cysteine to the phenylalanine. Only CDR3 DNA is held: 42 bases, read in frame from base 1. CDR1 and CDR2, looked up from the germline V gene (reference sequence), are MNHEY and SMNVEV. Germline trimming: 4 bases from V, 10 bases from J; junction bases outside gene matches: 5. Overall study results and their limits: The amount of clinical and demographic metadata varied by source and participant and was provided uncurated.

Whole blood was collected in K2EDTA tubes by collaborating institutions according to the institutions' own protocols. For TCRbeta analysis, collaborators shipped samples in one of three forms: frozen whole blood, isolated PBMCs, or DNA extracted from either of those sample types. TCRbeta CDR3 regions were amplified from genomic DNA using the immunoSEQ Assay, a bias-controlled multiplex PCR. Per the authors' processing: The number of nucleated cells in each sample was estimated from the amplification of reference gene primers within the assay. To quantify the absolute abundance of each unique TCRbeta CDR3 rearrangement, sequence reads were collapsed and filtered. For each sample, productive Simpson clonality was calculated as the square root of Simpson's diversity index over productive rearrangements. TCRdb carries this immuneACCESS record with in-frame sequences only. Its versions omit some clonotypes, under half of them owing to an unresolved V gene in the studies checked, with the rest unexplained. The V and J calls and the clone size are those of that table, but D and trimming were determined from the DNA. This sample lists tens of thousands of clones; roughly 82% were detected once. The ten most abundant clones make up 20% to 30% of the sample.

This TCR derives from a woman aged 55 to 70 with acute or convalescent COVID-19. Source material: peripheral blood. The V and J segments used are TRBV27 and TRBJ1-6; the central 9 bases match TRBD1. The DNA reads as follows: TGTGCCAGCAGTTGGGGACAGGGAGGATCACCCCTCCACTTT. It codes for CASSWGQGGSPLHF.